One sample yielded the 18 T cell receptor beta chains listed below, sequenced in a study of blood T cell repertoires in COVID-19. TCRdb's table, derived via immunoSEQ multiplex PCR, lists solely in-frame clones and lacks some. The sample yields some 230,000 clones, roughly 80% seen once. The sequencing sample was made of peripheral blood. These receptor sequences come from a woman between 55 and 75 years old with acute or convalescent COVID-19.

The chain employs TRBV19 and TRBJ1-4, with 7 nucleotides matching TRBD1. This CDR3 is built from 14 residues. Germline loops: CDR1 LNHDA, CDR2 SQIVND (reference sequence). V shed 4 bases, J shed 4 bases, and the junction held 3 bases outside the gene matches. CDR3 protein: CASSTDRNNEKLFF. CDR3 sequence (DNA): TGTGCCAGTAGTACGGACAGGAATAATGAAAAACTGTTTTTT.

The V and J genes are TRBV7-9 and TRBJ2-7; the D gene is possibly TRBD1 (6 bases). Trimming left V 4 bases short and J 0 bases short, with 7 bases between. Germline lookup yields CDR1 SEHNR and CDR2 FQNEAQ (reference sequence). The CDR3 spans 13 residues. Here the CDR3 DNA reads TGTGCCAGCAGCTCGGACAGCTCCTACGAGCAGTACTTC. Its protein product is CASSSDSSYEQYF.

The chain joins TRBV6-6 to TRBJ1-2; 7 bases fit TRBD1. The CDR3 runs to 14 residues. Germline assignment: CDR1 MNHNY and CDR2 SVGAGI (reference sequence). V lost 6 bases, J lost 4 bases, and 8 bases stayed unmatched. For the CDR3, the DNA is TGTGCCAGCAGCAAAGACAGGGCCGCCTATGGCTACACCTTC. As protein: CASSKDRAAYGYTF.

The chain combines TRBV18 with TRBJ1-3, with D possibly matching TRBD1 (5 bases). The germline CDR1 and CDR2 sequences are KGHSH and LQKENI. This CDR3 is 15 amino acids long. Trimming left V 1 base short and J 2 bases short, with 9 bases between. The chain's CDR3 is CASSPQGNPGNTIYF. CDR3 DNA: TGTGCCAGCTCACCACAGGGGAATCCTGGAAACACCATATATTTT.

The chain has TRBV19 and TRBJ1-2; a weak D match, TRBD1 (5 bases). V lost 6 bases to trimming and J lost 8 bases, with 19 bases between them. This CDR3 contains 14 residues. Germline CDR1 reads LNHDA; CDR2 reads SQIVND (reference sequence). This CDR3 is CASRRVGAEGGYTF. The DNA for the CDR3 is TGTGCCAGTAGGAGAGTAGGGGCGGAAGGCGGCTACACCTTC.

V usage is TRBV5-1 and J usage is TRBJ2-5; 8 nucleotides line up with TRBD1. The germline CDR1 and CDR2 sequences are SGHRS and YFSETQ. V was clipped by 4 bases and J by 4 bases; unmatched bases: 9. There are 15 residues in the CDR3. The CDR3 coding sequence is TGCGCCAGCAGCCCAGGACAGGGTTGGGGAGAGACCCAGTACTTC. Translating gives CASSPGQGWGETQYF.

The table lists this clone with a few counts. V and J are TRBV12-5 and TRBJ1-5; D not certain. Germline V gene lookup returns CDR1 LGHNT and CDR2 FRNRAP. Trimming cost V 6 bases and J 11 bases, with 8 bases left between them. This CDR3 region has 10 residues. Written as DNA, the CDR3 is TGTGCTAGTGGCGGGGTTACCCAGCATTTT. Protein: CASGGVTQHF. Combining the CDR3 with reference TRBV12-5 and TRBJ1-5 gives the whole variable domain DARVTQTPRHKVTEMGQEVTMRCQPILGHNTVFWYRQTMMQGLELLAYFRNRAPLDDSGMPKDRFSAEMPDATLATLKIQPSEPRDSAVYFCASGGVTQHFGDGTRLSIL.

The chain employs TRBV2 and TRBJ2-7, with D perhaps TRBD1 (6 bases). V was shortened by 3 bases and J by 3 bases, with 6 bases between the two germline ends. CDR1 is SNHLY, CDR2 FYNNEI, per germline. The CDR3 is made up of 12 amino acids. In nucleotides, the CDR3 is TGTGCCAGCAGTGACAGGGGCTACGAGCAGTACTTC. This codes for CASSDRGYEQYF.

The CDR3 sequence is CASKENAGQGFEQYF. CDR3 nucleotide sequence: TGTGCCAGCAAAGAAAACGCGGGACAGGGTTTCGAGCAGTACTTC. The V and J genes are TRBV2 and TRBJ2-7; 9 bases align to TRBD1. The V and J ends lost 7 bases and 6 bases, in that order; junction bases with no gene match: 13. Germline assignment: CDR1 SNHLY and CDR2 FYNNEI. The CDR3 extends over 15 amino acids.

CDR3 loop: CASSVKLGGDEQFF. CDR3 DNA: TGTGCCAGCAGCGTAAAACTAGGGGGCGATGAGCAGTTCTTC. The chain carries TRBV9 and TRBJ2-1; 7 positions agree with TRBD1. The CDR3 is 14 residues long. Germline CDR1 and CDR2: SGDLS and YYNGEE. The J segment lost 8 bases and the V segment lost 1 base, leaving 6 bases of the junction unmatched.

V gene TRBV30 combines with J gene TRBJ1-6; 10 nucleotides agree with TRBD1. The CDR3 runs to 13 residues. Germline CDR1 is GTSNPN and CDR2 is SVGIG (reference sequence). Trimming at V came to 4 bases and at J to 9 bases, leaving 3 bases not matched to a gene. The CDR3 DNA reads TGTGCCTGGAAGGACAGGGGGACTTCACCCCTCCACTTT. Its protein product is CAWKDRGTSPLHF.

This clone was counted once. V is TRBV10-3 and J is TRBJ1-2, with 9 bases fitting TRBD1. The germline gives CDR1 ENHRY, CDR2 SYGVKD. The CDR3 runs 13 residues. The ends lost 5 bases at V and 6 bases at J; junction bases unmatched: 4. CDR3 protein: CAISYRTGDGYTF. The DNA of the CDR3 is TGTGCCATCAGTTATAGGACAGGGGATGGCTACACCTTC.

CDR3 DNA: TGTGCCAGCAGCCAAAGGCTAATCACTAGCGCCGAACGTAGGATCCAGTACTTC. Protein sequence: CASSQRLITSAERRIQYF. V and J are TRBV3-1 (or the pseudogene TRBV3-2) and TRBJ2-5; 7 bases fit TRBD2. CDR3 length: 18 amino acids. The germline gives CDR1 LGHDT, CDR2 YNNKEL (reference sequence). The V and J ends lost 2 bases and 10 bases, in that order; junction bases with no gene match: 22.

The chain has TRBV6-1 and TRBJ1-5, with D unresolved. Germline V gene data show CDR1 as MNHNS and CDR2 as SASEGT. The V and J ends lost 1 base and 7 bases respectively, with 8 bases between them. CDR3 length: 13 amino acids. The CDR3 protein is CASSEGALQPQHF. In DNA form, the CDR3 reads TGTGCCAGCAGTGAAGGGGCCTTGCAGCCCCAGCATTTT.

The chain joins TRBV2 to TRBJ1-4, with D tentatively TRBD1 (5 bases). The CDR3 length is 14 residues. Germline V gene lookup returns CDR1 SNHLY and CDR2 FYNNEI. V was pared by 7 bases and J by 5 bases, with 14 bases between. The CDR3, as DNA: TGTGCCAGCAAAGAACAGGAGGGCAATGAAAAACTGTTTTTT. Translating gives CASKEQEGNEKLFF.

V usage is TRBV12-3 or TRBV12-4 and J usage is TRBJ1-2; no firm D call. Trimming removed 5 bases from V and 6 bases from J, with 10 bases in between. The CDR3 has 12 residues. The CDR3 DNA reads TGTGCCAGCAGTGGAGCCGTAAATGGCTACACCTTC. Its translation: CASSGAVNGYTF.

The CDR3 DNA follows: TGCGCCAGCAGCCAAGATCTAGCGGGGGGGAACACCGGGGAGCTGTTTTTT. Protein sequence: CASSQDLAGGNTGELFF. The chain has TRBV4-1 and TRBJ2-2; 11 bases align to TRBD2. V was clipped by 0 bases and J by 1 base; unmatched bases: 1. The CDR3 extends over 17 amino acids. From germline, CDR1 is MGHRA and CDR2 YSYEKL.

CDR3 loop: CASSIGKGVSDTQYF. In nucleotides, the CDR3 is TGTGCCAGTAGTATTGGAAAGGGGGTCTCAGATACGCAGTATTTT. The rearrangement uses TRBV19 and TRBJ2-3; a possible D gene is TRBD1 (6 bases). The CDR3 has 15 amino acids. CDR1 LNHDA and CDR2 SQIVND come from the germline V gene (reference sequence). Trimming removed 3 bases at V and 4 bases at J, with 14 bases between.